This T cell receptor beta chain was captured in a study of T-cell memory formation after mild COVID-19 (dated by TCRdb to the early 2020s). General notes on the study: TCR sequence clusters from the two donors were largely donor specific. The cohort comprised two young, previously healthy adult volunteers, one female and one male. T-cell clones expanding and contracting after mild COVID-19 in a couple of donors were tracked by longitudinal TCRalpha and TCRbeta repertoire sequencing. Overall study outcomes, separate from this receptor: Only a couple of mild cases were covered in the study, and larger cohorts including severe cases with pre-infection samples were considered necessary. Contracting CD4+ clones turned up mainly in the CM and EM memory subsets, whereas EMRA was where CD8+ clones were enriched. Whether the second-wave clones peaking on day 37 were SARS-CoV-2 specific was not confirmed. The detection of some responding clones in pre-infection memory suggests that pre-existing cross-reactive memory T cells joined the SARS-CoV-2 response. Balanced CD4/CD8 phenotypes were observed for clones contracting from day 15 to 85, whereas a bias towards CD4+ was observed for a second wave of clones expanding from day 15 to 37.

Ficoll-Paque density gradient centrifugation was used to isolate PBMCs. Data came from an Illumina NovaSeq 6000. TCRalpha and TCRbeta cDNA libraries were built by 5'RACE with constant-segment primers, adding sample barcodes and unique molecular identifiers. Trizol reagent was used to extract RNA from every sample. The libraries were amplified in two PCR steps, and the second step added a second sample barcode and Illumina TruSeq adapters. Sequencing of libraries was performed on an Illumina NovaSeq with 2 x 150 bp paired-end reads. Per the original workflow: With migec v1.2.7, reads were demultiplexed and then collapsed into UMI-guided consensus sequences. With mixcr v2.1.11, UMI consensuses were aligned to TRA and TRB V and J templates and assembled into clonotypes. Clonotypes were classified as expanded or contracted when called significant by both edgeR and NoisET, with noise models trained on biological replicates. For edgeR calls, the cutoffs were a false discovery rate-adjusted p below 0.01 and a log2 fold-change threshold of 1. PCA with hierarchical clustering of max-normalized trajectories of the 1000 most abundant clonotypes was used as exploratory dynamics analysis. Separately sequenced CD4+ and CD8+ repertoires were used to assign the CD4 or CD8 phenotype of responding clones. Starting from the raw public reads, TCRdb applied fastp trimming at Q25, assembled clones with MiXCR and retained in-frame beta chains. Duplicate CDR3 protein sequences are folded into a single record with the most common DNA and genes. TCRdb, rather than the study authors, made the V and J calls. Within this sample are some 160,000 distinct CDR3 sequences, with roughly 31% of them counted one time only. The ten largest clones add up to around 11% of the sample.

At least ten counts were recorded for this clonotype. What antigen it recognizes has not been identified. Base-call qualities are not available, and no considerably larger clone is one nucleotide away. The trim is 0 bases for V and 0 bases for J, with a gap of 16 bases between the germline ends. Taken from the germline V gene, the CDR1 and CDR2 loops are SGHTA and FQGTGA. From the cysteine through the phenylalanine, the CDR3 covers 18 amino acids. Here the CDR3 DNA is all that survives: 54 bases in frame from base 1. Sequenced: PBMCs or a T cell subset sorted from them (not recorded which). Here the chain combines TRBV7-3 and TRBJ2-3; TRBD1 is a weak D gene call, 7 bases matching. This receptor was identified in an adult woman who had mild COVID-19 (a few samples of this study predate the infection). The sample titles of this study are shuffled in the database, so cell type and time point are left out; the donor was told from shared clones. In nucleotides, the sequence is TGTGCCAGCAGCTTAACGTCAGGAGGGGGCGGTAGCACAGATACGCAGTATTTT. Its translation reads: CASSLTSGGGGSTDTQYF. Extended through the reference TRBV7-3 and TRBJ2-3 proteins, this CDR3 yields the full variable domain: GAGVSQTPSNKVTEKGKYVELRCDPISGHTALYWYRQSLGQGPEFLIYFQGTGAADDSGLPNDRFFAVRPEGSVSTLKIQRTERGDSAVYLCASSLTSGGGGSTDTQYFGPGTRLTVL.